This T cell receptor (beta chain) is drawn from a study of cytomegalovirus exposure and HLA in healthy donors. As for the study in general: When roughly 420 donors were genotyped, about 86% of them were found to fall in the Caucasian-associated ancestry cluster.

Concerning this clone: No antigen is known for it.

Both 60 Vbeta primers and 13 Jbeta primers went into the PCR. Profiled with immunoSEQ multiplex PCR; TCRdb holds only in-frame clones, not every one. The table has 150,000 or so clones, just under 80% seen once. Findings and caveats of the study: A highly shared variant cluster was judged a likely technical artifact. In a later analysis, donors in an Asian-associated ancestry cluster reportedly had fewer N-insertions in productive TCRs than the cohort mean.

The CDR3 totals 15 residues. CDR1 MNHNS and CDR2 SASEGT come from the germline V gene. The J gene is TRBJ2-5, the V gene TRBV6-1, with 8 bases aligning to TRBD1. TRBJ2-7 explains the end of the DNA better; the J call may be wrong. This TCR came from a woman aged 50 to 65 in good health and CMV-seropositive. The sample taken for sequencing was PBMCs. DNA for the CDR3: TGTGCCAGCAGTGAAGGTGGACAGGGCCTCTACGAGCAGTACTTC. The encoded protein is CASSEGGQGLYEQYF.